Presented here are 26 T cell receptor beta chains from one specimen sequenced in a study of CD8 T cells in ankylosing spondylitis. MiXCR, run by TCRdb on the 5' RACE reads, gives a single entry per CDR3 protein. The sample carries 300,000 to 350,000 distinct CDR3 sequences, about a fifth recorded once. The material sequenced was blood, either unsorted or a sorted T cell fraction (not recorded which). The receptors originated from a female donor with ankylosing spondylitis or in good health (not recorded which).

This clonotype has just a few counts. The chain recombines TRBV7-2 with TRBJ2-1; 7 nucleotides match TRBD2. With 3 bases clipped from V and 6 bases from J, the junction kept 8 bases outside the gene matches. The CDR3 contains 15 residues. Per germline, CDR1 SGHTA and CDR2 FQGNSA. DNA of the CDR3: TGTGCCAGCAGCTTCCCGCCGGCGGGAGTCAATGAGCAGTTCTTC. The encoded protein is CASSFPPAGVNEQFF.

This chain joins TRBV11-2 and TRBJ2-4, with unresolved D. The CDR3 has 15 residues. Trimming shortened V by 0 bases and J by 1 base, and 7 bases separated the two germline ends. Germline CDR1 is SGHAT and CDR2 is FQNNGV. Here the CDR3 DNA reads TGTGCCAGCAGCTTAGATACTATGGCCAAAAACATTCAGTACTTC. The encoded protein is CASSLDTMAKNIQYF.

The genes are TRBV20-1 and TRBJ1-6, with 7 positions matching TRBD1. The CDR3 loop spans 14 amino acids. CDR1 DFQATT and CDR2 SNEGSKA come from the germline V gene (reference sequence). The junction had 11 bases not matched to a gene; V was cut back by 2 bases and J by 13 bases. CDR3 region: CSARPGTELSPLHF. For the CDR3, the DNA is TGCAGTGCTAGACCAGGGACAGAGCTTTCGCCCCTCCACTTT.

This clonotype was seen a few times. This chain connects TRBV12-3 or TRBV12-4 to TRBJ1-2, with D maybe TRBD1 (5 bases). Trimming removed 5 bases from V and 6 bases from J, with 19 bases in between. The CDR3 sequence is 15 residues long. The CDR3 loop is CASSRGVSRADGYTF. The DNA of the CDR3 is TGTGCCAGCAGTCGAGGGGTCTCACGGGCGGATGGCTACACCTTC.

The J gene is TRBJ2-1, the V gene TRBV24-1; tentatively, D is TRBD2 (6 bases). The ends were cut back, 3 bases at V and 7 bases at J, with 12 bases in the middle. Germline CDR1 reads KGHDR; CDR2 reads SFDVKD. The CDR3 has 14 residues. CDR3 DNA: TGTGCCACCAGTGATACCGGGACTTGGAATGAGCAGTTCTTC. This translates into CATSDTGTWNEQFF.

This clonotype has more than one count but fewer than ten. The rearrangement links TRBV20-1 to TRBJ1-2, with D perhaps matching TRBD1 (6 bases). CDR1 is DFQATT, CDR2 SNEGSKA, per germline (reference sequence). The CDR3 is 13 amino acids. The V end lost 4 bases, the J end lost 8 bases, and 17 bases lay between the germline ends. CDR3 residues: CSATEGGIGGYTF. The CDR3 coding sequence is TGCAGTGCTACAGAAGGGGGGATCGGGGGCTACACCTTC.

The V gene is TRBV12-3 or TRBV12-4, the J gene TRBJ1-1; tentative D call: TRBD1 (6 bases). Trimming stripped 3 bases from V and 4 bases from J, with 12 bases between. The length of the CDR3 is 14 residues. The CDR3 protein is CASSLGGGRTEAFF. The CDR3 region has the DNA TGTGCCAGCAGTTTGGGGGGCGGGCGCACTGAAGCTTTCTTT.

The sample holds a few counts of this clonotype. The chain couples TRBV28 to TRBJ2-1, with 7 nucleotides matching TRBD2. Germline CDR1 MDHEN, CDR2 SYDVKM. The CDR3 extends over 15 amino acids. With 3 bases clipped from V and 7 bases from J, the junction kept 9 bases outside the gene matches. The CDR3 sequence is CASSFPMTSRNEQFF. The DNA of the CDR3 is TGTGCCAGCAGTTTCCCTATGACTAGCCGAAATGAGCAGTTCTTC. Looking up the rest from reference TRBV28 and TRBJ2-1 gives the full variable domain: DVKVTQSSRYLVKRTGEKVFLECVQDMDHENMFWYRQDPGLGLRLIYFSYDVKMKEKGDIPEGYSVSREKKERFSLILESASTNQTSMYLCASSFPMTSRNEQFFGPGTRLTVL.

Only a few counts were recorded for this clonotype. V usage is TRBV3-1 and J usage is TRBJ2-7; D gene ambiguous. The germline V gene has CDR1 LGHDT and CDR2 YNNKEL (reference sequence). The CDR3 totals 12 residues. V lost 2 bases and J 7 bases, leaving 9 bases between the germline ends. The CDR3, as DNA: TGTGCCAGCAGCCAAAGGATGCGGGAGCAGTACTTC. It translates to CASSQRMREQYF.

The chain uses TRBV13 and TRBJ2-1; weak D call: TRBD2 (6 bases). Germline V gene lookup returns CDR1 PRHDT and CDR2 FYEKMQ (reference sequence). V was clipped by 6 bases and J by 3 bases, with 12 bases between them. CDR3 size: 14 residues. CDR3 loop: CASRVGEDYNEQFF. CDR3 DNA sequence: TGTGCCAGCAGGGTTGGGGAGGACTACAATGAGCAGTTCTTC.

This clonotype was observed a handful of times. This chain links TRBV29-1 with TRBJ2-5, with D uncertain. The CDR3 loop spans 13 amino acids. Trimming removed 3 bases from V and 2 bases from J, with 10 bases in between. Germline assignment: CDR1 SQVTM and CDR2 ANQGSEA. Here the CDR3 reads CSVEQVRQETQYF. In DNA, the CDR3 is TGCAGCGTTGAGCAAGTCAGACAAGAGACCCAGTACTTC.

This clonotype was seen only a few times. This CDR3 reads CSAPREGSGTQYF. CDR3 sequence (DNA): TGCAGTGCCCCACGAGAAGGCTCCGGTACGCAGTATTTT. This chain connects TRBV20-1 to TRBJ2-3; D not resolved. Trimming removed 6 bases at V and 8 bases at J, with 18 bases between. Germline CDR1 is DFQATT and CDR2 is SNEGSKA (reference sequence). CDR3 length: 13 residues.

The genes are TRBV5-1 and TRBJ2-5, with 9 positions matching TRBD2. The CDR3 length is 16 residues. V was clipped by 0 bases and J by 3 bases; unmatched bases: 6. Germline V gene lookup returns CDR1 SGHRS and CDR2 YFSETQ. The CDR3 protein is CASSLEAGGFEETQYF. CDR3 nucleotides: TGCGCCAGCAGCTTGGAGGCGGGAGGGTTTGAAGAGACCCAGTACTTC.

This chain uses TRBV12-3 or TRBV12-4 with TRBJ2-5; no clear D gene. The V end was cut by 6 bases, the J end by 9 bases, with 14 bases between. The CDR3 is 12 residues long. CDR3 sequence: CASSPGSSAQYF. CDR3 in DNA: TGTGCCAGCAGCCCTGGGTCCAGCGCCCAGTACTTC.

V and J are TRBV20-1 and TRBJ2-2, with D perhaps being TRBD1 or TRBD2 (5 bases each). Trimming shortened V by 5 bases and J by 8 bases, and 18 bases separated the two germline ends. The V gene's germline CDR1 is DFQATT and CDR2 SNEGSKA (reference sequence). This CDR3 is 14 amino acids long. This CDR3 is CSAPHPGRWGELFF. The CDR3 DNA follows: TGCAGTGCTCCACACCCGGGACGGTGGGGGGAGCTGTTTTTT.

This clonotype showed up just a few times. The V call is TRBV5-1, the J call TRBJ2-7; no clear D gene. The CDR3 sequence is 15 residues long. The V gene's germline CDR1 is SGHRS and CDR2 YFSETQ. V was trimmed by 0 bases and J by 0 bases, leaving 10 bases between them. CDR3: CASSLDRVNSYEQYF. CDR3 coding DNA: TGCGCCAGCAGCTTGGATCGGGTAAACTCCTACGAGCAGTACTTC.

This clonotype was picked up a small number of times. The chain recombines TRBV12-3 or TRBV12-4 with TRBJ2-3; no firm D call. Trimming pared 5 bases from V and 7 bases from J, leaving 10 bases between. The CDR3 has 12 amino acids. The CDR3 sequence: CASSRGEYTQYF. The CDR3 DNA sequence: TGTGCCAGCAGTCGAGGAGAGTATACGCAGTATTTT.

This chain links TRBV5-6 with TRBJ1-2; no clear D. The CDR3 is 13 residues long. Germline V gene lookup returns CDR1 SGHDT and CDR2 YYEEEE. V lost 3 bases, J lost 7 bases, and 13 bases lay in between. CDR3 protein: CASSSEVIAGYTF. In DNA, the CDR3 is TGTGCCAGCAGCTCGGAGGTTATAGCTGGCTACACCTTC.

This clonotype occurred a few times. The genes are TRBV6-2 or TRBV6-3 and TRBJ1-2, with a weak D call TRBD1 (5 bases). Germline loops: CDR1 MNHEY, CDR2 SVGEGT. This CDR3 contains 14 residues. Trimming cost V 6 bases and J 5 bases, with 16 bases left between them. CDR3 in DNA: TGTGCCAGCAGGCGCTCCGGGACGGCTTATGGCTACACCTTC. Its translation: CASRRSGTAYGYTF.

There are a few counts of this clonotype. The chain uses TRBV5-1 and TRBJ1-5; TRBD1 agrees at 9 bases. J gave up 9 bases and V 2 bases, and 9 bases lay outside the gene matches. The CDR3 covers 15 residues. In germline, CDR1 is SGHRS, CDR2 YFSETQ. CDR3 bases: TGCGCCAGCAGCTTAACAGGGGGCCCCGAGGGGCCCCAGCATTTT. Its translation: CASSLTGGPEGPQHF. The whole variable domain, filled in from reference TRBV5-1 and TRBJ1-5, reads KAGVTQTPRYLIKTRGQQVTLSCSPISGHRSVSWYQQTPGQGLQFLFEYFSETQRNKGNFPGRFSGRQFSNSRSEMNVSTLELGDSALYLCASSLTGGPEGPQHFGDGTRLSIL.

The sample holds a few counts of this clonotype. This chain connects TRBV12-3 or TRBV12-4 to TRBJ1-5; 7 positions match TRBD1. V shed 6 bases and J 0 bases; nucleotides not matched to a gene: 5. The CDR3 is 15 amino acids. CDR3 nucleotides: TGTGCCAGCAGCACTACAGGGGATAGCAATCAGCCCCAGCATTTT. This encodes CASSTTGDSNQPQHF.

This chain connects TRBV4-3 to TRBJ2-3; 7 bases match TRBD2. Germline-derived CDR1 and CDR2 are LGHNA and YSLEER. V was clipped by 0 bases and J by 0 bases; unmatched bases: 9. The CDR3 totals 18 residues. The chain's CDR3 is CASSQDWEGTASTDTQYF. The CDR3 DNA is TGCGCCAGCAGCCAAGATTGGGAGGGGACCGCTAGCACAGATACGCAGTATTTT.

This clonotype was counted only a few times. This CDR3 is CATEGVLSYEQYF. The CDR3 DNA follows: TGTGCCACCGAGGGGGTTCTCTCCTACGAGCAGTACTTC. J is TRBJ2-7 and V is TRBV10-3; maybe TRBD1 (6 bases). V was pared by 10 bases and J by 0 bases, with 13 bases between. This CDR3 contains 13 residues. CDR1 ENHRY and CDR2 SYGVKD come from the germline V gene.

The chain carries TRBV6-2 or TRBV6-3 and TRBJ2-2; D gene ambiguous. In germline, CDR1 is MNHEY, CDR2 SVGEGT. CDR3 length: 13 amino acids. V was pared by 0 bases and J by 7 bases, with 6 bases between. CDR3 nucleotide sequence: TGTGCCAGCAGTTACTCCGCCATCGGGGAGCTGTTTTTT. Translating gives CASSYSAIGELFF.

A few counts support this clonotype. This chain joins TRBV7-2 and TRBJ2-5; possible D gene TRBD2, 6 bases. V lost 1 base to trimming and J lost 2 bases, with 11 bases between them. The CDR3 is 15 residues long. Germline CDR1 and CDR2: SGHTA and FQGNSA. The CDR3 nucleotides are TGTGCCAGCAGCTTAGTTGGGGGGAGGCAAGAGACCCAGTACTTC. Translated: CASSLVGGRQETQYF.

The genes are TRBV4-3 and TRBJ1-6; a possible D gene is TRBD1 (5 bases). This CDR3 spans 14 amino acids. Trimming took off 8 bases at V and 8 bases at J, with 16 bases between the two ends. Looked up from germline, CDR1 is LGHNA and CDR2 is YSLEER. Written as DNA, the CDR3 is TGCGCCAGCGGTTTCGGGGGGAGGGATTCACCCCTCCACTTT. Its protein is CASGFGGRDSPLHF.